This TCR beta chain was recorded in a study of identifying expanded T cells in peripheral blood. Study observations and caveats: Across healthy donors, higher total template counts meant significantly greater two-week count variance.

CDR1 and CDR2 (germline): WSHSY, SAAADI. The CDR3 extends over 13 amino acids. V lost 0 bases and J lost 11, with 8 bases in between. No infections or other immune events were documented during collection. The data were produced by immunoSEQ multiplex PCR, yet TCRdb's version contains in-frame clones alone and is incomplete. This table has more than 75,000 clones, approximately 91% appearing once. Turning to this clone: The antigen is undetermined.

The receptor comes from a person aged 18 to 69 in good health. Sequenced sample: blood. The chain carries TRBV10-2 and TRBJ1-6; D call uncertain. CDR3 DNA: TGCGCCAGCAGTGAGTCGATTCAGGCACCCCTCCACTTT. This gives the protein CASSESIQAPLHF.